This TCR beta chain was recorded in a study of OX40 agonist ivuxolimab in advanced cancers. Study-level information: Ivuxolimab, an antibody acting as an agonist of OX40 (CD134), was used to treat patients. The dose of intravenous ivuxolimab that patients received every 2 weeks ranged from 0.01 to 10 mg/kg. Participants, around 80% male, averaged roughly 55 years of age, ranging from about 20 to 80.

Libraries were prepared by immunoSEQ multiplex PCR; TCRdb keeps only in-frame clonotypes and omits some of them. This table has some 24,000 clones, around 80% appearing once. After removal of 4 bases from V and 0 bases from J, the junction contained 3 bases not matched to a gene. This CDR3 comprises 15 residues. Germline V gives CDR1 SGHTA, CDR2 FQGTGA. The clonotype originates from an adult with an advanced solid tumor such as melanoma, head and neck, liver or kidney cancer. Here the sequenced sample was CD4+ or CD8+ T cells sorted from blood, taken in a trial of the OX40 agonist ivuxolimab. The chain is built from TRBV7-3 and TRBJ1-1, with 9 bases matching TRBD1. The CDR3 DNA reads as TGTGCCAGCAGCTCCGGGACAGGGATGAACACTGAAGCTTTCTTT. Its protein is CASSSGTGMNTEAFF. Drawing the rest from reference TRBV7-3 and TRBJ1-1, the complete variable domain is GAGVSQTPSNKVTEKGKYVELRCDPISGHTALYWYRQSLGQGPEFLIYFQGTGAADDSGLPNDRFFAVRPEGSVSTLKIQRTERGDSAVYLCASSSGTGMNTEAFFGQGTRLTVV.